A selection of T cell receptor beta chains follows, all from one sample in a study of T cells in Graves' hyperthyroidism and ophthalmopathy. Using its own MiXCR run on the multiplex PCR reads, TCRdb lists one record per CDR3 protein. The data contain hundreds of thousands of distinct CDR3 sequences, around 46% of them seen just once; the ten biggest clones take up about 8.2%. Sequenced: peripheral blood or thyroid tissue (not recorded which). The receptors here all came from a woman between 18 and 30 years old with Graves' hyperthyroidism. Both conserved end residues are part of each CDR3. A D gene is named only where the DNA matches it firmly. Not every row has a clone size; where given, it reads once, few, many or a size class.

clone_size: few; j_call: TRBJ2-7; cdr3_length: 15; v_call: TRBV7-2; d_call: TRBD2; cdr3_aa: CASSRRLASSYEQYF; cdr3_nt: TGTGCCAGCAGCCGCCGACTAGCTAGCTCCTACGAGCAGTACTTC
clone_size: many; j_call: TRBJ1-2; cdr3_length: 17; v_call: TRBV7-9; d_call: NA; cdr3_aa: CASSFLVTADGNYGYTF; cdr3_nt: TGTGCCAGCAGTTTCCTAGTTACCGCGGACGGGAACTATGGCTACACCTTC
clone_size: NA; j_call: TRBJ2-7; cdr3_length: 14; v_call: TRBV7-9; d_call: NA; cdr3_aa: CASSLAGQNYEQYF; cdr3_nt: TGTGCCAGCAGCTTAGCCGGACAGAACTACGAGCAGTACTTC
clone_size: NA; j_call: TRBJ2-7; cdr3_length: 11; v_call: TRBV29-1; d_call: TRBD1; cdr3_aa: CSVGDRGEQYF; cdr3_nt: TGCAGCGTTGGGGACAGGGGCGAGCAGTACTTC
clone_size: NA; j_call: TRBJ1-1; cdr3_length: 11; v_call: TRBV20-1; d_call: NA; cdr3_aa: CSARNGNEAFF; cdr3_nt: TGCAGTGCTAGAAATGGTAATGAAGCTTTCTTT
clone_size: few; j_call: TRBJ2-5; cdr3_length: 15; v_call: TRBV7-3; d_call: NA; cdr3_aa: CASLRCRGRQETQYF; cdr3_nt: TGTGCCAGTCTTAGGTGTCGGGGGCGCCAAGAGACCCAGTACTTC
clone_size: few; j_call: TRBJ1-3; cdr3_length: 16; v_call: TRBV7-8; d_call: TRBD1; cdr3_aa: CASSLWTGTSGNTIYF; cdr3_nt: TGTGCCAGCAGCTTATGGACAGGCACCTCTGGAAACACCATATATTTT
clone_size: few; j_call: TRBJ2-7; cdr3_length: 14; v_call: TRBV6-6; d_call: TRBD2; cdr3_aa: CASSTTSWQHEQYF; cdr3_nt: TGTGCCAGCAGTACGACTAGCTGGCAGCACGAGCAGTACTTC
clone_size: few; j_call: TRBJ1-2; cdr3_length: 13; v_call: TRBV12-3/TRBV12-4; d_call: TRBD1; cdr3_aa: CASSVQGAKGYTF; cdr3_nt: TGTGCCAGCTCGGTCCAGGGGGCGAAAGGCTACACCTTC
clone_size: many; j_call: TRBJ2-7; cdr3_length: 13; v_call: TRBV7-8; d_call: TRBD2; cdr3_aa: CASIPAGVYEQYF; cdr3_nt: TGTGCCAGCATACCAGCGGGAGTTTACGAGCAGTACTTC
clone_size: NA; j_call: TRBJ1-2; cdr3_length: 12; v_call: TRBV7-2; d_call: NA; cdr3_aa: CASGLENYGYTF; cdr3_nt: TGTGCCAGCGGCTTAGAGAACTATGGCTACACCTTC
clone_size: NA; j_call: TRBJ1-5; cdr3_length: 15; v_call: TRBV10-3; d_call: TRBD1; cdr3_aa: CAISTTGGDNQPQHF; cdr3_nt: TGTGCCATCAGTACGACAGGGGGTGACAATCAGCCCCAGCATTTT
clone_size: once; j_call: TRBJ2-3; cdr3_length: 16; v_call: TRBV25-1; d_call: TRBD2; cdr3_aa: CASSWASGLAGDTQYF; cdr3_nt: TGTGCCAGCAGTTGGGCCTCGGGACTAGCGGGAGATACGCAGTATTTT
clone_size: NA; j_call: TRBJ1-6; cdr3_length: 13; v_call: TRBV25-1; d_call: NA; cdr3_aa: CASSFWVYSPLHF; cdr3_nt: TGTGCCAGCAGTTTCTGGGTTTATTCACCCCTCCACTTT
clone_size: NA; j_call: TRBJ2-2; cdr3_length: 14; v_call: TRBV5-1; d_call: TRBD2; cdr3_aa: CASSLSGSSGELFF; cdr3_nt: TGCGCCAGCAGCTTAAGCGGGAGTTCCGGGGAGCTGTTTTTT
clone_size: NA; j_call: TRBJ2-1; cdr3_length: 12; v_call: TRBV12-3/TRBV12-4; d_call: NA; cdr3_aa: CASSEMGNEQFF; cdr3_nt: TGTGCCAGCAGTGAAATGGGCAATGAGCAGTTCTTC
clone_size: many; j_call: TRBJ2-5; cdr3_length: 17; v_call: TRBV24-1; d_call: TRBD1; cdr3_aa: CATSVPTGVGQRETQYF; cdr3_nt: TGTGCCACCAGTGTTCCTACAGGGGTCGGGCAAAGAGAGACCCAGTACTTC
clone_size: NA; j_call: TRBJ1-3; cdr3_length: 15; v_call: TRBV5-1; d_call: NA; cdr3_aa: CASSPIRDPGNTIYF; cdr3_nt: TGTGCCAGCAGCCCCATCCGGGACCCTGGAAACACCATATATTTT
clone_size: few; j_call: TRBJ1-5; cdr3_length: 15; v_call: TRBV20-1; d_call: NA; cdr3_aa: CSARVTGSFNQPQHF; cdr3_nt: TGCAGTGCTAGAGTTACAGGGAGCTTCAATCAGCCCCAGCATTTT
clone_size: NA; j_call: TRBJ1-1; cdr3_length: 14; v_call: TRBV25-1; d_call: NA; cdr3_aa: CASTLEGPNTEAFF; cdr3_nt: TGTGCCAGCACCCTAGAAGGTCCGAACACTGAAGCTTTCTTT
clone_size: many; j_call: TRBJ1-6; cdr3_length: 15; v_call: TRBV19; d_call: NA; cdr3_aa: CASSIGVDRRSPLHF; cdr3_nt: TGTGCCAGTAGTATCGGTGTGGATAGACGATCACCCCTCCACTTT
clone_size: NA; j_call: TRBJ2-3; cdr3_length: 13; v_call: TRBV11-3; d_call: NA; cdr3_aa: CASSLTGEDTQYF; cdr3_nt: TGTGCCAGCAGCTTGACTGGGGAAGATACGCAGTATTTT
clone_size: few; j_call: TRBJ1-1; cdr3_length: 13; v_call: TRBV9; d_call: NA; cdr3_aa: CASSVQLNTEAFF; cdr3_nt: TGTGCCAGCAGCGTACAACTGAACACTGAAGCTTTCTTT
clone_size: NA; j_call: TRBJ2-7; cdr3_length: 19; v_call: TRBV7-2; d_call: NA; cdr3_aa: CASSLPSRTETSSSYEQYF; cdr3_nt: TGTGCCAGCAGCTTACCTTCACGGACAGAGACATCTAGCTCCTACGAGCAGTACTTC
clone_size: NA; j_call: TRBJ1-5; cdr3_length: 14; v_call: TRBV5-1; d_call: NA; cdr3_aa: CASSLDLGGQPQHF; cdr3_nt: TGCGCCAGCAGCTTAGATTTGGGAGGTCAGCCCCAGCATTTT
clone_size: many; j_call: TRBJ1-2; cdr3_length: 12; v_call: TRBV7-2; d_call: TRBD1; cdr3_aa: CASSVTGLGYTF; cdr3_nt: TGTGCCAGCAGCGTGACAGGGCTCGGCTACACCTTC
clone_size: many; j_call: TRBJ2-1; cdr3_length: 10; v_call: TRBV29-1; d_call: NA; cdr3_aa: CSGSGNEQFF; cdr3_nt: TGCAGCGGCAGCGGGAATGAGCAGTTCTTC